This T cell receptor (beta chain) stems from a study of PD-1 blockade in mismatch repair-deficient tumors. Germline CDR1 reads DFQATT; CDR2 reads SNEGSKA (reference sequence). Trimming took 7 bases from V and 1 from J, leaving 7 bases between them. The CDR3 covers 11 residues. Method: immunoSEQ multiplex PCR; TCRdb's copy keeps in-frame clones and lacks some. The sample records 60,000 to 75,000 clones, approximately 90% being singletons. The TCR was taken from an adult with mismatch repair-deficient cancer. The V gene is TRBV20-1, the J gene TRBJ2-5; D possibly matches TRBD1 or TRBD2 (5 bases each). Sequences were derived from peripheral blood, sampled 52 weeks after starting pembrolizumab. CDR3 sequence reads: CSVGVQETQYF. As DNA, the CDR3 is TGCAGTGTGGGGGTCCAAGAGACCCAGTACTTC.